The 32 T cell receptor beta chains below come from one sample, sequenced in a study of lymphopenia after photon versus proton radiotherapy. The assay was immunoSEQ multiplex PCR, and TCRdb's table has in-frame clones only and misses some. Of fewer than 30,000 clones listed, around nine tenths are singletons. The specimen was peripheral blood, collected from a patient treated with photon-based radiotherapy. These receptors were taken from a woman between 50 and 59 years old with cholangiocarcinoma.

V and J are TRBV5-5 and TRBJ1-4; unclear D gene. Trimming shortened V by 4 bases and J by 0 bases, and 13 bases separated the two germline ends. Germline CDR1 is SGHKS and CDR2 is YYEKEE (reference sequence). The CDR3 consists of 16 residues. The DNA of the CDR3 is TGTGCCAGCAGCCTCCTCAGGACCGCAACTAATGAAAAACTGTTTTTT. Encoded protein: CASSLLRTATNEKLFF.

The chain links TRBV30 to TRBJ1-5; 7 bases line up with TRBD1. Germline V gene data show CDR1 as GTSNPN and CDR2 as SVGIG (reference sequence). Trimming at V came to 1 base and at J to 4 bases, leaving 7 bases not matched to a gene. This CDR3 is 15 amino acids long. The CDR3 nucleotides are TGTGCCTGGAGTGCCGGGACAGCGGGGAATCAGCCCCAGCATTTT. It is translated as CAWSAGTAGNQPQHF.

In this sample, this clone turned up once. The chain carries TRBV28 and TRBJ1-4; D is unresolved. V was clipped by 6 bases and J by 0 bases, with 8 bases between them. Per germline, CDR1 MDHEN and CDR2 SYDVKM. This CDR3 has 14 amino acids. CDR3 nucleotide sequence: TGTGCCAGCAGGGCGTGGGCAACTAATGAAAAACTGTTTTTT. Its translation: CASRAWATNEKLFF.

This clone was seen a single time. The CDR3 DNA reads as TGTGCCAGTAGACCTCGACAGACTTCCTACGAGCAGTACTTC. Its translation is CASRPRQTSYEQYF. J is TRBJ2-7 and V is TRBV19; D is perhaps TRBD1 (5 bases). Germline CDR1 reads LNHDA; CDR2 reads SQIVND (reference sequence). V gave up 6 bases and J gave up 1 base, with 13 bases separating them. The CDR3 sequence is 14 residues long.

The CDR3 loop is CASSPGPPNTDTQYF. The CDR3 bases are TGTGCCAGCAGTCCAGGGCCTCCGAACACAGATACGCAGTATTTT. This chain links TRBV13 with TRBJ2-3, with D maybe TRBD1 (5 bases). CDR1 is PRHDT, CDR2 FYEKMQ, per germline (reference sequence). V dropped 6 bases and J dropped 2 bases, with 15 bases sitting between them. There are 15 residues in the CDR3.

This chain connects TRBV5-1 to TRBJ1-6, with 7 bases aligning to TRBD1. CDR1 and CDR2 from the germline V gene are SGHRS and YFSETQ. Trimming cost V 4 bases and J 0 bases; bases outside gene matches: 10. This CDR3 is built from 18 residues. CDR3 sequence: CASSTLTGDSSYNSPLHF. Here the CDR3 DNA reads TGCGCCAGCAGCACCTTAACAGGGGACAGCTCCTATAATTCACCCCTCCACTTT.

The V and J genes are TRBV5-1 and TRBJ1-6; D is undetermined. CDR3 size: 12 residues. Trimming left V 2 bases short and J 8 bases short, with 5 bases between. Germline CDR1 reads SGHRS; CDR2 reads YFSETQ. CDR3 protein: CASSFQDSPLHF. In nucleotides, the CDR3 is TGCGCCAGCAGCTTCCAGGATTCACCCCTCCACTTT.

J is TRBJ1-1 and V is TRBV19, with 9 bases lining up with TRBD1. This CDR3 region has 16 residues. Germline-derived CDR1 and CDR2 are LNHDA and SQIVND (reference sequence). V shed 5 bases and J 2 bases; nucleotides not matched to a gene: 9. CDR3 protein: CASSLPPGQGNTEAFF. The CDR3 DNA reads as TGTGCCAGTAGTCTACCACCGGGACAGGGAAACACTGAAGCTTTCTTT.

V gene TRBV7-9 combines with J gene TRBJ1-3; the match to TRBD1 covers 8 bases. There are 17 residues in the CDR3. Germline V CDR1 and CDR2: SEHNR, FQNEAQ (reference sequence). Trimming took 4 bases from V and 2 from J; bases not matched to a gene: 10. CDR3 bases: TGTGCCAGCAGCTCGCCCGGTTTCAGGGGGCCTGGAAACACCATATATTTT. Protein: CASSSPGFRGPGNTIYF.

The chain recombines TRBV7-6 with TRBJ2-7; D is undetermined. Germline loops: CDR1 SGHVS, CDR2 FNYEAQ. The V gene lost 1 base and the J gene lost 4 bases, with 14 bases spanning the gap. CDR3 length: 15 amino acids. The CDR3 sequence is CASSLDALGWYEQYF. The CDR3 DNA reads TGTGCCAGCAGCTTAGATGCCCTGGGTTGGTACGAGCAGTACTTC.

CDR3 region: CASSSIPGNTIYF. The CDR3 DNA sequence: TGCGCCAGCAGCTCGATACCCGGAAACACCATATATTTT. V is TRBV5-1 and J is TRBJ1-3, with D hard to call. The length of the CDR3 is 13 residues. CDR1 is SGHRS, CDR2 YFSETQ, per germline. Between the trimmed V and J ends, which lost 3 bases and 4 bases, there was a span of 8 bases. Full variable domain (remainder filled in from reference TRBV5-1 and TRBJ1-3): KAGVTQTPRYLIKTRGQQVTLSCSPISGHRSVSWYQQTPGQGLQFLFEYFSETQRNKGNFPGRFSGRQFSNSRSEMNVSTLELGDSALYLCASSSIPGNTIYFGEGSWLTVV.

This chain joins TRBV18 and TRBJ1-5; 8 bases line up with TRBD1. The CDR3 runs 17 residues. Per germline, CDR1 KGHSH and CDR2 LQKENI. The ends lost 0 bases at V and 9 bases at J; junction bases unmatched: 13. CDR3 sequence: CASSPPLAGGAGGPQHF. CDR3 nucleotide sequence: TGTGCCAGCTCACCACCGTTGGCAGGGGGCGCAGGAGGGCCCCAGCATTTT.

The chain recombines TRBV19 with TRBJ1-4; 8 nucleotides match TRBD1. This CDR3 has 18 amino acids. Trimming removed 3 bases from V and 13 bases from J; junction bases left unmatched: 22. The germline gives CDR1 LNHDA, CDR2 SQIVND (reference sequence). CDR3 nucleotide sequence: TGTGCCAGTAGTATCCCCAAGAGGACAGGGAAAGGCCCTAGTAGACTGTTTTTT. Encoded protein: CASSIPKRTGKGPSRLFF.

The chain links TRBV27 to TRBJ1-2; D uncertain. V lost 5 bases and J lost 1, with 5 bases in between. The germline V gene encodes CDR1 MNHEY and CDR2 SMNVEV (reference sequence). CDR3 length: 12 residues. CDR3 in DNA: TGTGCCAGCAGTCCAGATAACTATGGCTACACCTTC. It yields the protein CASSPDNYGYTF.

Here the CDR3 DNA reads TGTGCCGCTACAACGGGTAGAGGCTACACCTTC. This gives the protein CAATTGRGYTF. The rearrangement links TRBV6-5 to TRBJ1-2; D unclear. This CDR3 is built from 11 residues. Germline lookup yields CDR1 MNHEY and CDR2 SVGAGI. Trimming removed 11 bases at V and 8 bases at J, with 15 bases between.

The DNA for the CDR3 is TGTGCCAGCAGCTTAGTTGGGTTGCAAGAGACCCAGTACTTC. Its translation: CASSLVGLQETQYF. The J gene is TRBJ2-5, the V gene TRBV7-2; D ambiguous. Trimming removed 1 base from V and 2 bases from J, with 8 bases in between. CDR3 length equals 14 residues. CDR1 is SGHTA and CDR2 is FQGNSA in the germline V gene.

V gene TRBV18 combines with J gene TRBJ2-7; D uncertain. V lost 4 bases and J lost 0, with 10 bases in between. This CDR3 has 14 amino acids. Per the germline V gene, CDR1 is KGHSH and CDR2 is LQKENI. CDR3 sequence reads: CASSLATHSYEQYF. DNA of the CDR3: TGTGCCAGCTCACTCGCGACGCACTCCTACGAGCAGTACTTC.

This clone occurred once. V is TRBV19 and J is TRBJ2-1; 10 nucleotides agree with TRBD2. The junction had 18 bases not matched to a gene; V was cut back by 9 bases and J by 10 bases. Germline assignment: CDR1 LNHDA and CDR2 SQIVND (reference sequence). The CDR3 runs 16 residues. CDR3 amino acids: CASHWASGGTWEEQFF. In DNA, the CDR3 is TGTGCCAGCCACTGGGCTAGCGGGGGTACTTGGGAGGAGCAGTTCTTC.

Written as DNA, the CDR3 is TGTGCCAGCAGGAACGAGGACAGCGCCAATTCACCCCTCCACTTT. Its protein is CASRNEDSANSPLHF. The V and J genes are TRBV6-1 and TRBJ1-6; TRBD1 might be the D (6 bases). Looked up from germline, CDR1 is MNHNS and CDR2 is SASEGT. V lost 6 bases and J 7 bases, leaving 16 bases between the germline ends. The CDR3 runs to 15 residues.

In this sample, this clone turned up a few times. The chain uses TRBV27 and TRBJ2-3; tentatively, D is TRBD2 (7 bases). Deletions cut 3 bases from V and 1 base from J, with 11 bases between. The CDR3 has 15 residues. Germline values: CDR1 MNHEY, CDR2 SMNVEV (reference sequence). CDR3 DNA: TGTGCCAGCAGTTTGAGGGAGGGGGGCACAGATACGCAGTATTTT. Protein sequence: CASSLREGGTDTQYF.

In DNA, the CDR3 is TGCGCCAGCAGCCCCCGTGAAGGACTGGATGGCTACACCTTC. It encodes CASSPREGLDGYTF. The chain has TRBV5-1 and TRBJ1-2; D uncertain. From germline, CDR1 is SGHRS and CDR2 YFSETQ. V lost 4 bases to trimming and J lost 6 bases, with 16 bases between them. This CDR3 region has 14 residues. Full variable domain (rest looked up from reference TRBV5-1 and TRBJ1-2): KAGVTQTPRYLIKTRGQQVTLSCSPISGHRSVSWYQQTPGQGLQFLFEYFSETQRNKGNFPGRFSGRQFSNSRSEMNVSTLELGDSALYLCASSPREGLDGYTFGSGTRLTVV.

The chain has TRBV5-1 and TRBJ2-7, with 7 bases identical to TRBD1. Germline-derived CDR1 and CDR2 are SGHRS and YFSETQ. CDR3 length equals 13 residues. Trimming took 4 bases from V and 7 from J; bases not matched to a gene: 8. Here the CDR3 reads CASSARQGHEQYF. The CDR3 coding sequence is TGCGCCAGCAGCGCACGACAGGGTCATGAGCAGTACTTC. Variable domain in full (rest from reference TRBV5-1 and TRBJ2-7): KAGVTQTPRYLIKTRGQQVTLSCSPISGHRSVSWYQQTPGQGLQFLFEYFSETQRNKGNFPGRFSGRQFSNSRSEMNVSTLELGDSALYLCASSARQGHEQYFGPGTRLTVT.

In this sample, this clone turned up once. The DNA of the CDR3 is TGTGCCAGCAGCGCAGCCCCAGAGAACACTGAAGCTTTCTTT. Its translation is CASSAAPENTEAFF. The chain employs TRBV9 and TRBJ1-1; D is ambiguous. The germline V gene encodes CDR1 SGDLS and CDR2 YYNGEE. CDR3 length equals 14 residues. Deletions cut 3 bases from V and 1 base from J, with 10 bases between.

A few counts support this clone. The chain carries TRBV10-3 and TRBJ2-1; 11 bases fit TRBD2. The CDR3 length is 16 residues. V lost 0 bases, J lost 5 bases, and 3 bases stayed unmatched. CDR1 and CDR2 (germline): ENHRY, SYGVKD. CDR3 loop: CAISESLTSGDNEQFF. The CDR3 nucleotides read TGTGCCATCAGTGAGTCTCTGACTAGCGGGGACAATGAGCAGTTCTTC.

The chain is built from TRBV5-4 and TRBJ1-1, with TRBD1 matching 10 bases. Germline V gives CDR1 SGHNT, CDR2 YYREEE (reference sequence). This CDR3 is 16 amino acids long. After removal of 4 bases from V and 0 bases from J, the junction contained 6 bases not matched to a gene. The CDR3 is CASSHGTGAMNTEAFF. The CDR3 nucleotides are TGTGCCAGCAGCCACGGGACAGGGGCTATGAACACTGAAGCTTTCTTT.

This clone occurred a few times. This sequence joins TRBV6-5 and TRBJ1-2, with D unresolved. The CDR3 is 14 residues long. V was shortened by 7 bases and J by 2 bases, with 14 bases between the two germline ends. CDR1 MNHEY and CDR2 SVGAGI come from the germline V gene. The CDR3 is CASTPWEGNYGYTF. CDR3 DNA: TGTGCCAGCACCCCATGGGAGGGAAACTATGGCTACACCTTC.

For this clone: Distinct nucleotide sequences in the sample also encode this CDR3. The chain recombines TRBV6-5 with TRBJ1-1; no firm D call. CDR1 is MNHEY and CDR2 is SVGAGI in the germline V gene. The V end lost 5 bases, the J end lost 6 bases, and 10 bases lay between the germline ends. The CDR3 loop spans 12 amino acids. This chain's CDR3 is CASSPRGAEAFF. As DNA, the CDR3 is TGTGCCAGCAGTCCCCGGGGTGCTGAAGCTTTCTTT.

A few counts support this clone. This specimen includes other DNA sequences encoding the same CDR3. V usage is TRBV29-1 and J usage is TRBJ1-1; 7 bases agree with TRBD1. The V gene end was trimmed by 6 bases and the J gene end by 4 bases; junction bases not matched to a gene: 8. Per germline, CDR1 SQVTM and CDR2 ANQGSEA. The CDR3 sequence is 13 residues long. The CDR3 spells CSVVQGRVTEAFF. The CDR3 DNA follows: TGCAGCGTGGTACAGGGGAGGGTCACTGAAGCTTTCTTT.

This chain connects TRBV7-2 to TRBJ1-2; D is undetermined. The V gene lost 2 bases and the J gene lost 0 bases, with 4 bases spanning the gap. Germline V gene lookup returns CDR1 SGHTA and CDR2 FQGNSA. There are 13 residues in the CDR3. The CDR3 sequence is CASSLSTNYGYTF. Here the CDR3 DNA reads TGTGCCAGCAGCTTAAGTACTAACTATGGCTACACCTTC.

This clone was seen once. The J gene is TRBJ1-5, the V gene TRBV9, with TRBD1 as a possible D gene (6 bases). The CDR3 length is 14 residues. Per the germline V gene, CDR1 is SGDLS and CDR2 is YYNGEE. V lost 4 bases to trimming and J lost 2 bases, with 10 bases between them. CDR3 loop: CASSSGAGNQPQHF. Written as DNA, the CDR3 is TGTGCCAGCAGCTCGGGGGCCGGCAATCAGCCCCAGCATTTT.

CDR3 coding DNA: TGTGCCAGTAGTGTACAGGGGGCGGATGGCTACACCTTC. This translates into CASSVQGADGYTF. The genes are TRBV19 and TRBJ1-2; 9 nucleotides match TRBD1. Germline assignment: CDR1 LNHDA and CDR2 SQIVND (reference sequence). V lost 5 bases, J lost 6 bases, and 4 bases stayed unmatched. The CDR3 totals 13 residues.

A few counts support this clone. The rearrangement links TRBV19 to TRBJ2-5; TRBD1 agrees at 7 bases. With 5 bases clipped from V and 7 bases from J, the junction kept 7 bases outside the gene matches. The germline V gene encodes CDR1 LNHDA and CDR2 SQIVND (reference sequence). CDR3 size: 13 residues. This CDR3 is CASSSTGSGTQYF. The CDR3 nucleotides are TGTGCCAGTAGTTCGACAGGGTCCGGGACCCAGTACTTC.